This TCR beta chain was captured by sequencing in a study of blood T cell repertoires in COVID-19. Looking at the study overall: The samples span acute and convalescent COVID-19 from the United States, Italy and Spain.

Deletions cut 0 bases from V and 6 bases from J, with 9 bases between. Germline V lookup: CDR1 SGHTA, CDR2 FQGNSA. This CDR3 is 14 amino acids long. Measured with immunoSEQ multiplex PCR; TCRdb has only the in-frame clones, and not every one. The sample includes 200,000 to 250,000 clones, approximately 81% of them seen just once. Sequenced material: peripheral blood. The chain combines TRBV7-2 with TRBJ1-5; the D gene is possibly TRBD1 (5 bases). This receptor was taken from a man aged 25 to 45 with active or convalescent COVID-19. The chain's CDR3 is CASSLAQVRQPQHF. Written as DNA, the CDR3 is TGTGCCAGCAGCTTAGCACAGGTCCGTCAGCCCCAGCATTTT.